These T cell receptor beta chains were read from a single sample in a study of T-cell reconstitution after alpha-beta-depleted transplantation in children. TCRdb used MiXCR to reprocess the PCR reads, holding one entry per CDR3 protein. The data show around 250,000 distinct CDR3 sequences, 7.5% to 9.5% seen once. The material sequenced was PBMCs, mostly from graft donor cells, taken 180 days after TCRalphabeta/CD19-depleted stem cell transplant. These receptors were collected from a male patient aged 5 to 17 who had a stem cell transplant for acute lymphoblastic leukemia, so the T cells may come from the graft donor. CDR3s leave out the opening cysteine and the closing phenylalanine or tryptophan. The order of the fields is V gene, CDR3 protein.

v_gene: TRBV15
CDR3aa: ATSRDRAN

v_gene: TRBV4-2
CDR3aa: ASSQEGTLYNEQF

v_gene: TRBV12-3/TRBV12-4
CDR3aa: ASSSGRAQETQY

v_gene: TRBV14
CDR3aa: ASSQEMNTEAF

v_gene: TRBV7-2
CDR3aa: ASSARLAGKETQY

v_gene: TRBV10-3
CDR3aa: AISTGVSYTQY

v_gene: TRBV12-3/TRBV12-4
CDR3aa: ASSLLGSPLH

v_gene: TRBV3-1
CDR3aa: ASSLRTSGRNEQF

v_gene: TRBV21-1
CDR3aa: ASTLGRTEYYEQY

v_gene: TRBV3-1
CDR3aa: ASSLPVLAGVNNEQF

v_gene: TRBV18
CDR3aa: ASSPLGGRRNEQY

v_gene: TRBV29-1
CDR3aa: SVGQVINNEQF

v_gene: TRBV9
CDR3aa: ASSPRGQGPSTGELF

v_gene: TRBV3-1
CDR3aa: ASSQSLAGDEQY

v_gene: TRBV6-1
CDR3aa: ASRQGADNSPLH

v_gene: TRBV3-1
CDR3aa: ASSPHYRTNEAF

v_gene: TRBV6-1
CDR3aa: ASSEKGDNSPLH

v_gene: TRBV7-9
CDR3aa: ASSSRQGGGTEAF

v_gene: TRBV20-1
CDR3aa: SAKAGETGELF

v_gene: TRBV12-3/TRBV12-4
CDR3aa: ASRPRGALKETQY

v_gene: TRBV5-1
CDR3aa: ASSSTGDGYT

v_gene: TRBV5-1
CDR3aa: ASSPDYERGAKNIQY

v_gene: TRBV18
CDR3aa: ASSPGTTAEAF

v_gene: TRBV7-6
CDR3aa: ASSLGQVNQPQH

v_gene: TRBV28
CDR3aa: ASKTGGNAKNIQY